One and the same sample provided the 8 T cell receptor beta chains below, sequenced in a study of blood T cell repertoires in COVID-19. TCRdb's table, derived via immunoSEQ multiplex PCR, lists solely in-frame clones and lacks some. The sample carries about 55,000 clones, approximately 85% recorded once. The material sequenced was peripheral blood. These receptors originate from a human donor in a cohort sampled during active COVID-19.

For the CDR3, the DNA is TGTGCCAGCAGCCCCACGGCCACTAGCGGGAGAATCCCCTACGAGCAGTACTTC. Translation: CASSPTATSGRIPYEQYF. The chain has TRBV5-4 and TRBJ2-7; TRBD2 matches at 11 bases. CDR1 is SGHNT, CDR2 YYREEE, per germline (reference sequence). This CDR3 region has 18 residues. The V gene end was trimmed by 4 bases and the J gene end by 2 bases; junction bases not matched to a gene: 14.

This clone was observed a few times. This sequence joins TRBV5-4 and TRBJ1-1; unclear D gene. CDR3 length: 14 amino acids. V was cut by 0 bases and J by 5 bases, with 11 bases left in between. Per the germline V gene, CDR1 is SGHNT and CDR2 is YYREEE (reference sequence). The CDR3 reads CASSLAGARTEAFF. CDR3 in DNA: TGTGCCAGCAGCTTGGCCGGTGCGAGGACTGAAGCTTTCTTT.

The V gene is TRBV6-2 or TRBV6-3, the J gene TRBJ1-1; D is unresolved. Trimming shortened V by 0 bases and J by 1 base, and 3 bases separated the two germline ends. Germline V gene sequence: CDR1 MNHEY, CDR2 SVGEGT. This CDR3 comprises 13 residues. CDR3 in DNA: TGTGCCAGCAGTTACTCGGCGAACACTGAAGCTTTCTTT. Translating it yields CASSYSANTEAFF.

The V and J genes are TRBV28 and TRBJ2-1; 8 bases are shared with TRBD1. The J segment lost 4 bases and the V segment lost 8 bases, leaving 7 bases of the junction unmatched. The CDR3 spans 14 residues. CDR1 MDHEN and CDR2 SYDVKM come from the germline V gene. CDR3 sequence: CASYDRGIYNEQFF. The CDR3 DNA is TGTGCCAGCTACGACAGGGGTATTTACAATGAGCAGTTCTTC.

The chain uses TRBV7-9 and TRBJ2-7, with TRBD1 identical over 7 bases. The CDR3 is made up of 12 amino acids. With V trimmed by 5 bases and J by 6 bases, 4 bases remained unmatched. Germline V lookup: CDR1 SEHNR, CDR2 FQNEAQ (reference sequence). For the CDR3, the DNA is TGTGCCAGCAGCATAGGGGGCTTCGAGCAGTACTTC. Amino acids: CASSIGGFEQYF.

Sample share makes this clone medium-sized (0.01 to 0.1%). The rearrangement joins TRBV6-5 to TRBJ1-2, with 8 bases that match TRBD1. The CDR3 is 13 amino acids. The V segment lost 4 bases and the J segment 7 bases; nucleotides outside the gene matches: 5. Germline lookup yields CDR1 MNHEY and CDR2 SVGAGI. The CDR3 nucleotides read TGTGCCAGCAGTTCTACAGGGGGGAGTGGCTACACCTTC. Its protein product is CASSSTGGSGYTF.

The genes are TRBV19 and TRBJ2-7; possible D gene TRBD1, 5 bases. This CDR3 region has 12 residues. The germline V and J ends were trimmed by 6 bases and 4 bases, with 10 bases remaining between them. Germline assignment: CDR1 LNHDA and CDR2 SQIVND (reference sequence). The chain's CDR3 is CASSQHRYEQYF. Here the CDR3 DNA reads TGTGCCAGTAGCCAACACAGGTACGAGCAGTACTTC.

J is TRBJ2-5 and V is TRBV6-5; perhaps TRBD1 as D (5 bases). The V and J ends lost 5 bases and 4 bases respectively, with 5 bases between them. The germline CDR1 and CDR2 sequences are MNHEY and SVGAGI. CDR3 size: 11 residues. CDR3 amino acids: CASSTGETQYF. CDR3 coding DNA: TGTGCCAGCAGTACAGGAGAGACCCAGTACTTC.